This T cell receptor beta chain is from a study of cytomegalovirus exposure and HLA in healthy donors (dated by TCRdb to 2015 to 2018). Context from the whole study: According to an earlier analysis of 550 to 700 of the donors, about 180 million T cells yielded 100 million or so unique TCR beta sequences and 250 to 350 Gb of sequence data. An early release covering roughly 580 HLA-typed donors comprised approximately 290 gigabases of sequencing data and 85 million or so unique TCR sequences. Of the roughly 410 genotyped donors, 81% were placed in the genetic ancestry cluster associated with self-reported Caucasian donors. The aim of the study was to test whether cataloging public T cell receptors could identify signatures of past pathogen exposure. The study used immunosequencing to profile the T cell repertoires of hundreds of subjects and linked those repertoires to cytomegalovirus serostatus. Along with the approximately 700-subject first cohort, a separate validation cohort of over 90 different subjects was used. To predict cytomegalovirus infection status, the study brought together high-throughput TCR immunosequencing, statistical association of individual TCRs with disease status, and machine learning. A later analysis re-examined previously published TCR beta repertoires from about 700 donors and added high-resolution HLA genotyping to investigate patterns of TCR occurrence. The later analysis used no new phenotypic data to find candidate immune exposures, relying instead on TCR beta sequences and their occurrence across donors. An earlier analysis of about 600 of the donors used high-throughput TCR beta sequencing to judge whether each TCR beta V gene segment behaved as functional or pseudogenic. Alongside the repertoire data, information on donor age, sex, ethnicity and CMV serostatus was compiled. A later genetic analysis took genome-wide SNP genotypes for about 65% of the 666 donors and used that subset as a discovery cohort. All discovery cohort repertoires had been generated on a single sequencing platform. HLA typing covered class I and class II loci at four-digit resolution. Typing coverage differed by locus: A, B, C, DRB1 and DQB1 were typed in about 629-640 donors, DQA1 in approximately 520, DPA1 in 600 to 610, and DPB1 in 450 to 480. About 5 DR-DQ haplotypes were handled as single units for association and clustering, since linkage in the cohort was strong. Across around 400 genotyped donors of the cohort, an average of approximately 240,000 unique TCR beta nucleotide sequences per donor were sequenced, and 15% to 20% of those sequences were non-productive. Study-wide conclusions, independent of this receptor: Compared with the 666-donor mean, donors in an Asian-associated ancestry cluster had fewer N-insertions in productive TCRs, according to a later genetic analysis. According to a later analysis, parvovirus B19, influenza, CMV and Epstein-Barr virus appeared linked to several top co-occurrence clusters. Over 15 rarely observed V segments, including chromosome 9 orphons, were excluded from the earlier analysis of just under 600 of the donors because counts were too low. In a later analysis, HLA-associated TCR beta chains showed more clonal expansion and lower generation probabilities than non-associated chains that were equally common. Because some donors lacked HLA typing at each locus, the association tests relied only on the typed subset. In an earlier analysis of 587 of the donors, most TCR beta V segments were observed in productive rearrangements about 90% or about 30% of the time, broadly matching IMGT annotations. Most TCR sequences were observed very rarely across donors, whereas some public TCRs were present in many individuals. Because the 87-base-pair reads could not distinguish some IMGT-functional V segments, including TRBV6-2 and TRBV6-3, those segments were excluded. The cohort was sequenced for TCR beta chains only, and without alpha or paired-chain data the features that could be detected were limited. The study gave a list of about 170 TCR beta chains associated with cytomegalovirus. In a later analysis, the rate of TCR association differed among HLA loci, with DRB1 alleles having the most associated TCRs and HLA-C alleles having the fewest. Linkage disequilibrium might explain the correlated functional status among segregating V segments, but an unknown experimental factor could not be excluded. In a later analysis, most CMV-associated TCR beta chains were found to appear HLA-restricted, with HLA associations seemingly driven largely by CMV exposure. A further reported finding was that TCR beta sequences accurately predicted the HLA-A and HLA-B alleles for most subjects in the first cohort. It was suggested by the authors that the approach could potentially be generalized to other disease states and immunological phenotypes. When HLA alleles, especially DR and DQ, strongly co-occurred, attributing TCR associations to individual alleles was difficult. A group of highly shared sequence variants was considered likely to be a technical artifact of the sequencing pipeline. In vitro tests confirmed that a few of the cytomegalovirus-associated TCR beta chains recognize cytomegalovirus antigens. An association between a missense DCLRE1C variant and V-gene and J-gene trimming of TCR beta chains was found in a later genetic analysis and replicated in an independent cohort. At a false discovery rate of 0.05, a later analysis linked about 17,000 TCR beta sequences to specific HLA alleles. The classifier was reported to diagnose cytomegalovirus status with high specificity and sensitivity in both the original cohort and the validation cohort. The only immune exposure information available for the cohort was CMV serostatus. Presence/absence analyses assumed roughly uniform sequencing depth across donors, an assumption that may not hold.

The cohort comprised fewer than 750 healthy bone marrow donors. All cohort members were sampled while nominally healthy, although unrecorded immune exposures were likely present. The donor was CMV seronegative and was included in the group of under 450 seronegative cohort members. A peripheral blood sample was collected from each donor, and TCR beta sequencing was performed on peripheral blood mononuclear cells. Genomic DNA was extracted from the blood cell samples with the Qiagen DNeasy Blood Extraction Kit. The CDR3 runs 13 residues from the cysteine to the phenylalanine. Only the CDR3 part of the read is kept: 39 bases, read in frame from the first base. CDR1 and CDR2 (SGHAT, FQNNGV) derive from the germline V gene. Between the V and J ends, shortened by 5 bases and 4 bases respectively, the junction contains 12 bases. Libraries came from the immunoSEQ multiplex PCR assay. The multiplex PCR relied on a mix of 60 forward primers for TCR Vbeta segments and 13 reverse primers for TCR Jbeta segments. The CDR3 region of rearranged TCR beta genes was amplified from genomic DNA by a multiplex PCR assay. The amplified TCR beta libraries were sequenced on the Illumina HiSeq System as 87-base-pair reads. The original pipeline was this. In a later analysis, about 80 million unique TCR beta chains were counted across the 500 to 700 repertoires, and about 9.9 million of these chains were shared by at least two donors. Raw reads were error-corrected and collapsed into unique sequences by a nearest-neighbor algorithm in which closely related sequences were merged to remove PCR and sequencing errors. CDR3 sequences were aligned to IMGT reference sequences to assign V, D and J gene segments. For a sequence to be retained, a match of at least six nucleotides to both a V gene segment and a J gene segment was required. A rearrangement counted as productive if the CDR3 had no stop codons and remained in frame with V and J, and every other rearrangement counted as non-productive. CDR3 was defined by IMGT convention, running from the second conserved V-encoded cysteine to the conserved J-encoded phenylalanine. The earlier analysis of a few hundred of the donors excluded any sequence lacking an unambiguous match to a single V gene segment. An earlier analysis of 587 of the donors called V segments functional above 56.7% productive rearrangements and segregating when the between-donor standard deviation exceeded 5%. To diagnose cytomegalovirus status from the catalog of TCR beta chain sequences, a statistical classification framework was built. In a later analysis, V and J genes were assigned by comparing TCR nucleotide sequences against IMGT/GENE-DB human TR gene sequences. Using the TCRdist pipeline, a later analysis assigned CDR3 sequences along with most-parsimonious VDJ recombination scenarios. In a later analysis, each TCR beta chain was defined by its CDR3 amino acid sequence together with its V-gene family, and reads without a unique V-gene family were excluded. A later analysis removed nearly 600 highly shared, low-generation-probability nucleotide sequences to deal with suspected cross-contamination and a sequencing artifact. In a later analysis, a clonal expansion index for each public chain was calculated from normalized within-repertoire ranks of inferred template counts. Generation probabilities in a later analysis came from a VDJ recombination model fitted to out-of-frame rearrangements, and those results were checked against IGoR. Hypergeometric tests were used in a later analysis to score TCR-TCR, TCR-HLA and TCR-CMV co-occurrence, with a repertoire-size bias correction applied to the TCR pairs. False discovery rates were estimated in a later analysis by permuting HLA or CMV assignments 20 times. In a later analysis, co-occurring TCRs were grouped using DBSCAN, and TCRdist sequence similarity was added for clustering within HLA-allele-positive subsets. Repertoires with fewer than 30,000 or more than 120,000 public chains, plus five repertoires with anomalous nucleotide sharing, were excluded from co-occurrence clustering. TCRdb re-hosts the immuneACCESS table, in-frame sequences only. Its copies lack some clones; in the studies checked, an unresolved V gene accounts for under half of them, and the cause for the rest is not known. V and J calls and clone size come straight from that table; D and trimming were deduced from the DNA. The sample has about 150,000 clones on record, around 77% of them singletons. Together, the top ten hold about 1.4% of the sample.

Details on this clone: Its binding antigen is unknown. No quality values exist for individual bases; no much larger clone is one base distant.

The TCR was taken from a man aged 35 to 55 in good health and CMV-seronegative. This chain joins TRBV11-2 to TRBJ2-7; TRBD1 is perhaps the D gene, given 6 matching bases. Sequences were obtained from PBMCs. The sequence in DNA is TGTGCCAGCAGCCGAAACAGGGTTTACGAGCAGTACTTC. This gives the protein CASSRNRVYEQYF.